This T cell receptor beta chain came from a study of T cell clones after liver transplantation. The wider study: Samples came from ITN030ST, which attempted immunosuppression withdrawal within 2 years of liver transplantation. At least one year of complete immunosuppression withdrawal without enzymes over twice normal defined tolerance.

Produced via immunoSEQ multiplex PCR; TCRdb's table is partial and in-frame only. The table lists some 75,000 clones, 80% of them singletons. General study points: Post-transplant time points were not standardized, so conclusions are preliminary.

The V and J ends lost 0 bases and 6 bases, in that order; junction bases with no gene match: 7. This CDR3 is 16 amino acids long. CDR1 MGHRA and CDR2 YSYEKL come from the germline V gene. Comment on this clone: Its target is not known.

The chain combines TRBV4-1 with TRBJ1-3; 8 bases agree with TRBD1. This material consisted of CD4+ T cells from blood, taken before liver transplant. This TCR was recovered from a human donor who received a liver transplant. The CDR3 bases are TGCGCCAGCAGCCAAGATTGGACAGGGCGTCTAAACACCATATATTTT. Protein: CASSQDWTGRLNTIYF.